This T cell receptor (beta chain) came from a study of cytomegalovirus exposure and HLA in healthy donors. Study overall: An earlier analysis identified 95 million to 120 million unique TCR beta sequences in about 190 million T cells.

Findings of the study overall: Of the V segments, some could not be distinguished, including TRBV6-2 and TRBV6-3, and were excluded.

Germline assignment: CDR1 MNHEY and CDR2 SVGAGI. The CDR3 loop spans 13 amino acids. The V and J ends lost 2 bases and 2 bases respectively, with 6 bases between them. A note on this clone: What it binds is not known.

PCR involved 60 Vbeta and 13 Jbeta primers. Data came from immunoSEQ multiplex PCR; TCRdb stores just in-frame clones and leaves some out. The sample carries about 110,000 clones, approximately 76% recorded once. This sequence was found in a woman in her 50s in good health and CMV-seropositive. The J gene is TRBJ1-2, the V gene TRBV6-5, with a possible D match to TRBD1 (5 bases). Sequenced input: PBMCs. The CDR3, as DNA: TGTGCCAGCAGTTACGGACAAAACTATGGCTACACCTTC. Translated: CASSYGQNYGYTF.